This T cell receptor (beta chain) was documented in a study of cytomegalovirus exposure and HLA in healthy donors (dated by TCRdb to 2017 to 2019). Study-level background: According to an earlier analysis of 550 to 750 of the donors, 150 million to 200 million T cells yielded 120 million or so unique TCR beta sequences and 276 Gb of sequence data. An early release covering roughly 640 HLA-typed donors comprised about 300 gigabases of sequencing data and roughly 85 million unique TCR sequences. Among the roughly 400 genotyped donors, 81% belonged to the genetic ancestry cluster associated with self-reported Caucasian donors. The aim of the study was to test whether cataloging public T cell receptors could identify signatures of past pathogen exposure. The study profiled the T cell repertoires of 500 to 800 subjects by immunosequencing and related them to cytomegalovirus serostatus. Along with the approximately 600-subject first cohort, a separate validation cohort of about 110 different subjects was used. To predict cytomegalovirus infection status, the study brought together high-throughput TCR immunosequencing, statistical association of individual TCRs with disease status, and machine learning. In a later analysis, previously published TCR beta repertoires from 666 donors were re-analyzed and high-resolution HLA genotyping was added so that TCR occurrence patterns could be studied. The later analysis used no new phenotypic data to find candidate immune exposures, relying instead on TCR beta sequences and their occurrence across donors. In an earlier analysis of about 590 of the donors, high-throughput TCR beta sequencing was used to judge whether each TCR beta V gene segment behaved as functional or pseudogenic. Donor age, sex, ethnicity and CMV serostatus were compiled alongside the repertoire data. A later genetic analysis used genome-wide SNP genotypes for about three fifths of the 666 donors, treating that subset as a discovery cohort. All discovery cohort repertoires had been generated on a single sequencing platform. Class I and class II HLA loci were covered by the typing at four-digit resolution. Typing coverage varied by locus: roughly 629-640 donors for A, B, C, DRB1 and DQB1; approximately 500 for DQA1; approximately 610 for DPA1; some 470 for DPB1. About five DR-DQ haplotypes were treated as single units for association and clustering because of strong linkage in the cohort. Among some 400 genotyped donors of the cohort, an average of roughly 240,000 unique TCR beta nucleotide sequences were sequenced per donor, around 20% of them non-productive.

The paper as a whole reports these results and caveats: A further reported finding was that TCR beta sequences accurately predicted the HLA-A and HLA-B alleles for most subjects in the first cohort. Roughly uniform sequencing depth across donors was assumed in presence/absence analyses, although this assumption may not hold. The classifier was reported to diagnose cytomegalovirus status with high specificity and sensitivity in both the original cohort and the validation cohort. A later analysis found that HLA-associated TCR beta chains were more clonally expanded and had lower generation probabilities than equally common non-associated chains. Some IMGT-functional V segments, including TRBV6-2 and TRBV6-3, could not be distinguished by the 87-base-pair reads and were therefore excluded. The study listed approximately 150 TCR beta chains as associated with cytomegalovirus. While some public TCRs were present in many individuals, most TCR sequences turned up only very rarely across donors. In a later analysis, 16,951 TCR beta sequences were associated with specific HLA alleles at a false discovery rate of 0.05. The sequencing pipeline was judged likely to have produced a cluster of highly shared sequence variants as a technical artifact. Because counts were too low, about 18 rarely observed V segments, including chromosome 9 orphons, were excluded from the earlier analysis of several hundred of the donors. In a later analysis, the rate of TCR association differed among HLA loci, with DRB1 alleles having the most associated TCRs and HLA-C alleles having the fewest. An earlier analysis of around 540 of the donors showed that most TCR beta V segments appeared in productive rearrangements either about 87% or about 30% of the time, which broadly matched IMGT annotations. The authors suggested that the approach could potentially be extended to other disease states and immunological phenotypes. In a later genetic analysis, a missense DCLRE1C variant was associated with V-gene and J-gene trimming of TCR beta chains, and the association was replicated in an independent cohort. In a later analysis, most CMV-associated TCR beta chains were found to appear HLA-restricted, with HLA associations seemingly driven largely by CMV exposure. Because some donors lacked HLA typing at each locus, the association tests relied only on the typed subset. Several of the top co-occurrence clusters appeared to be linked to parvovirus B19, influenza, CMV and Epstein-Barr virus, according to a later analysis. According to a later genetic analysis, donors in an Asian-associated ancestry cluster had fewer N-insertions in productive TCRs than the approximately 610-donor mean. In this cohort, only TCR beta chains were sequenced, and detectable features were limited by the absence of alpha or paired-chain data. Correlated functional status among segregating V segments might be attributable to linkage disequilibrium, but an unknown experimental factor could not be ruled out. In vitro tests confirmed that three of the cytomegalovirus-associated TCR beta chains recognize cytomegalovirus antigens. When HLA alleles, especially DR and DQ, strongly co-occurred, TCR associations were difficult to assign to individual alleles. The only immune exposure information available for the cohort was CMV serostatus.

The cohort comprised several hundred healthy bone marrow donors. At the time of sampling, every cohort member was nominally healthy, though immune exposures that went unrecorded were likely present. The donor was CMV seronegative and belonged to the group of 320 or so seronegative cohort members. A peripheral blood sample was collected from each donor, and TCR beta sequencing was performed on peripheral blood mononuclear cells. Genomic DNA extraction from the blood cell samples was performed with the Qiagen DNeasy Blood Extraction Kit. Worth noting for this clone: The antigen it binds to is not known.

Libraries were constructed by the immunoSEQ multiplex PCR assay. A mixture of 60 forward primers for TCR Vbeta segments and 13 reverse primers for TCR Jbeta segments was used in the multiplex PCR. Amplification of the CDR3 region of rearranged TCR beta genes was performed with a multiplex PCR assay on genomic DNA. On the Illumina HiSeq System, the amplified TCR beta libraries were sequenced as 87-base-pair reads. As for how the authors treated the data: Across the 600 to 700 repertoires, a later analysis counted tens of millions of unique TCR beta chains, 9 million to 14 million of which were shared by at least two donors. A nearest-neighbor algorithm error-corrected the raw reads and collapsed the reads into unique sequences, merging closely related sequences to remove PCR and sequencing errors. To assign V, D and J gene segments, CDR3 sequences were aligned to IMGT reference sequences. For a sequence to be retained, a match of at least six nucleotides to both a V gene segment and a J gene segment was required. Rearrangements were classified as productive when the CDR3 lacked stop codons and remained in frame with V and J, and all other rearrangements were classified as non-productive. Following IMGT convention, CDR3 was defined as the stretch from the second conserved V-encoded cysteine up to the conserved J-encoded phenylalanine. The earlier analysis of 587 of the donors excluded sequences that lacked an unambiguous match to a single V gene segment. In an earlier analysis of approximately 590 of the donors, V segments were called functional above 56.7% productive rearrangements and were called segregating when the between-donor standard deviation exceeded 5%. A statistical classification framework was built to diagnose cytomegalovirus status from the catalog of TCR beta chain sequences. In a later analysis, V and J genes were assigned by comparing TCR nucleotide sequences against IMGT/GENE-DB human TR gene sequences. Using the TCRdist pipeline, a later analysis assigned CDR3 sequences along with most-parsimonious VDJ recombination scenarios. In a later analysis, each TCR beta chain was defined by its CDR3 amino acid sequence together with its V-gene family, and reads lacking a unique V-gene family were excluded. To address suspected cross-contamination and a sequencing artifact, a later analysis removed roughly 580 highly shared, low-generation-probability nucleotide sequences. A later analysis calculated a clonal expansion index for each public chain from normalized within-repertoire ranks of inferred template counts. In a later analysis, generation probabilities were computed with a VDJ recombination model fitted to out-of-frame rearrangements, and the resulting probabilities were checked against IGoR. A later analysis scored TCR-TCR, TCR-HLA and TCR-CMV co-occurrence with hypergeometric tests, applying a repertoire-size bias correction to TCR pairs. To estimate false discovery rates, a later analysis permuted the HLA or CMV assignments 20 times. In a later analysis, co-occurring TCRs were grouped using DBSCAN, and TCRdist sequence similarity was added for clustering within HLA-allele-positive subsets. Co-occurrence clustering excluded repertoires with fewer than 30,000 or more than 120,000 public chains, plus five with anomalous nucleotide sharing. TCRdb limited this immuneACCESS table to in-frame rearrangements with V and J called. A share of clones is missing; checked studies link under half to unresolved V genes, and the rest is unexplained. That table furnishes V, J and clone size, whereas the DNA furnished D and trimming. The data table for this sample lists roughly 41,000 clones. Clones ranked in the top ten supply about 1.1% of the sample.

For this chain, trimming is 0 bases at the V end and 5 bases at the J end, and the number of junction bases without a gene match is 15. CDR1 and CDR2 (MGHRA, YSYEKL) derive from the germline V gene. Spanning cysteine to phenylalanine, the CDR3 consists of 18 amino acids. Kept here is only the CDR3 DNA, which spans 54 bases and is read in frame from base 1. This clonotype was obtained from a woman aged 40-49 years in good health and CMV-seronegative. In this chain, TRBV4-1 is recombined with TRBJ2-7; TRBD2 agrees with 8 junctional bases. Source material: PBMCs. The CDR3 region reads CASSQDGLAGLGWNEQYF. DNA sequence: TGCGCCAGCAGCCAAGATGGGCTAGCGGGCCTTGGATGGAACGAGCAGTACTTC.